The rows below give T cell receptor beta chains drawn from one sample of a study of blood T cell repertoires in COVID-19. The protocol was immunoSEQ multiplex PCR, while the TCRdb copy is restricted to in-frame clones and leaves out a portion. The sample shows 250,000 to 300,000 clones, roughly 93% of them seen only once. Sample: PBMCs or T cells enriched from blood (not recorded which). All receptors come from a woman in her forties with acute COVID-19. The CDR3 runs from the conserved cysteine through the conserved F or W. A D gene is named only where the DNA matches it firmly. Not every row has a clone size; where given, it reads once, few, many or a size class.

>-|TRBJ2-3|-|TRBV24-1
TGTGCCACCAGTGAGGGGCAGGACCGTTGGTATTTT
CATSEGQDRWYF
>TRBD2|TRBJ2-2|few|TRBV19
TGTGCCAGTAGTTACGGGGGGGTGAACACCGGGGAGCTGTTTTTT
CASSYGGVNTGELFF
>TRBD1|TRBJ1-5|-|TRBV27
TGTGCCAGCAGTTTTAACCAGGGGGCGCAGGATAGGAATCAGCCCCAGCATTTT
CASSFNQGAQDRNQPQHF
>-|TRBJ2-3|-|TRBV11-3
TGTGCCAGCAGCCAAGACGGGACGCGGGGAAGCACAGATACGCAGTATTTT
CASSQDGTRGSTDTQYF
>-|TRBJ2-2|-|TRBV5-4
TGTGCCAGCAGCTTCCGACTCCCGGGGTCCGGGGAGCTGTTTTTT
CASSFRLPGSGELFF
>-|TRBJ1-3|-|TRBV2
TGTGCCAGCAGTCGGGAATATGGAAACACCATATATTTT
CASSREYGNTIYF
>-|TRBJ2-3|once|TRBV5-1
TGCGCCAGCAGCTCGACAGGAGATACGCAGTATTTT
CASSSTGDTQYF
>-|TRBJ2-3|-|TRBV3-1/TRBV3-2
TGTGCCAGCAGCCGCAGAGGCTCCAGAGGGACAGATACGCAGTATTTT
CASSRRGSRGTDTQYF
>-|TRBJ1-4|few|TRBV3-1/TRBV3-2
TGTGCCAGCAGCCAAGTAGTGGATGAAAAACTGTTTTTT
CASSQVVDEKLFF
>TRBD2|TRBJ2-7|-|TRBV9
TGTGCCAGCAGCGCGAGCGGGGGTCCGGGCTACGAGCAGTACTTC
CASSASGGPGYEQYF
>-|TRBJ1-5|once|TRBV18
TGTGCCAGCTCACCACCCGGACAGACAAGCAATCAGCCCCAGCATTTT
CASSPPGQTSNQPQHF
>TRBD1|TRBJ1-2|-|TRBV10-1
TGCGCCTCTCCGGGACAGAGTTCATGTAACTTAGGCTACACCTTC
CASPGQSSCNLGYTF
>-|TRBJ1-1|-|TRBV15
TGTGCCACCAGCAGAGATGAGGGGGTCCGTCTCATGAACACTGAAGCTTTCTTT
CATSRDEGVRLMNTEAFF